This is a list of T cell receptor beta chains from one sample in a study of cytomegalovirus exposure and HLA in healthy donors. Generated by immunoSEQ multiplex PCR, the TCRdb table keeps only in-frame clones and is missing some. The sample contains approximately 100,000 clones, 65% to 80% of which appear only once. Sequenced material: PBMCs. These receptors all come from a man in his 60s in good health and CMV-seropositive. The CDR3 runs from the conserved cysteine through the conserved F or W. D genes are given only for firm matches. Clone size, where shown, is once, few, many, or a class for clones that have expanded.

V	size	D	J	CDR3	DNA
TRBV21-1	-	-	TRBJ1-2	CASSRIGGTYYGYTF	TGTGCCAGCAGCAGGATCGGGGGTACGTACTATGGCTACACCTTC
TRBV7-2	-	-	TRBJ2-3	CASSPQGFSTDTQYF	TGTGCCAGCAGCCCACAGGGATTTAGCACAGATACGCAGTATTTT
TRBV28	-	-	TRBJ2-5	CASSLGWEETQYF	TGTGCCAGCAGTTTAGGTTGGGAGGAGACCCAGTACTTC
TRBV4-1	-	TRBD2	TRBJ2-5	CASSRSGGGETQYF	TGCGCCAGCAGCCGAAGCGGGGGTGGGGAGACCCAGTACTTC
TRBV6-1	-	-	TRBJ2-7	CASSEYWQGSSYEQYF	TGTGCCAGCAGTGAATATTGGCAGGGGAGTTCCTACGAGCAGTACTTC
TRBV5-4	-	-	TRBJ2-2	CASSLSETPGELFF	TGTGCCAGCAGCTTGAGCGAGACTCCCGGGGAGCTGTTTTTT
TRBV25-1	few	-	TRBJ2-2	CASSPPDRSGELFF	TGTGCCAGCAGTCCTCCCGACAGGTCCGGGGAGCTGTTTTTT
TRBV10-3	-	-	TRBJ1-6	CAIRGDKNSPLHF	TGTGCCATCAGGGGGGACAAAAATTCACCCCTCCACTTT
TRBV5-1	once	-	TRBJ2-5	CASSSGGWSETQYF	TGCGCCAGCAGCTCCGGAGGGTGGTCAGAGACCCAGTACTTC
TRBV15	-	TRBD2	TRBJ2-2	CATSSSGGFTGELFF	TGTGCCACCAGCAGTAGCGGGGGGTTTACCGGGGAGCTGTTTTTT
TRBV13	-	TRBD2	TRBJ2-3	CASSPRLALSTDTQYF	TGTGCCAGCAGCCCCCGACTAGCACTGAGCACAGATACGCAGTATTTT
TRBV28	-	TRBD1	TRBJ1-5	CASSLATGQGRFGSQPQHF	TGTGCCAGCAGTTTAGCCACGGGACAGGGGCGGTTTGGCAGTCAGCCCCAGCATTTT
TRBV18	-	-	TRBJ1-3	CASSPRSYRLRPGNTIYF	TGTGCCAGCTCACCACGGAGCTACCGGTTAAGGCCTGGAAACACCATATATTTT
TRBV7-9	few	-	TRBJ1-5	CASSLAAGGNQPQHF	TGTGCCAGCAGCTTAGCTGCAGGGGGCAATCAGCCCCAGCATTTT
TRBV27	once	TRBD1	TRBJ2-7	CASSTGGSYEQYF	TGTGCCAGCAGTACAGGGGGCTCCTACGAGCAGTACTTC
TRBV5-1	-	TRBD1	TRBJ2-5	CASSKTGPGETQYF	TGCGCCAGCAGCAAGACAGGGCCTGGGGAGACCCAGTACTTC
TRBV6-5	-	TRBD2	TRBJ2-3	CASSFLAGTTDTQYF	TGTGCCAGCAGTTTTCTAGCGGGGACCACAGATACGCAGTATTTT
TRBV19	-	TRBD1	TRBJ1-4	CASTHLTGANEKLFF	TGTGCCAGTACCCATTTGACAGGGGCTAATGAAAAACTGTTTTTT
TRBV7-8	-	TRBD1	TRBJ2-3	CASSSLDRVTDTQYF	TGTGCCAGCAGCTCGCTGGACAGGGTAACAGATACGCAGTATTTT
TRBV9	-	-	TRBJ1-2	CASSVGMRVRLGGYTF	TGTGCCAGCAGCGTAGGGATGAGGGTGCGACTCGGTGGCTACACCTTC
TRBV7-6	-	-	TRBJ2-3	CASSLTRGADTQYF	TGTGCCAGCAGCCTGACCAGGGGAGCAGATACGCAGTATTTT
TRBV7-9	-	-	TRBJ2-4	CASSLGAGSLAKNIQYF	TGTGCCAGCAGCTTAGGCGCAGGGTCTCTAGCCAAAAACATTCAGTACTTC
TRBV12-5	few	-	TRBJ2-3	CASGLQGSTDTQYF	TGTGCTAGTGGTTTGCAGGGGAGCACAGATACGCAGTATTTT
TRBV19	once	-	TRBJ1-4	CASRFGRGASSNEKLFF	TGTGCCAGTAGATTCGGGAGGGGGGCCTCGTCTAATGAAAAACTGTTTTTT
TRBV5-1	once	-	TRBJ1-6	CASSFGGNSPLHF	TGCGCCAGCAGCTTTGGCGGTAATTCACCCCTCCACTTT
TRBV4-2	-	TRBD1	TRBJ2-3	CASSPRDRGSTDTQYF	TGTGCCAGCAGCCCACGGGACAGGGGAAGCACAGATACGCAGTATTTT
TRBV29-1	-	-	TRBJ1-5	CSVTWGNQPQHF	TGCAGCGTGACTTGGGGCAATCAGCCCCAGCATTTT
TRBV5-4	-	TRBD2	TRBJ2-3	CASSSLAGGGTDTQYF	TGTGCCAGCAGCTCGTTAGCGGGGGGGGGCACAGATACGCAGTATTTT
TRBV9	-	TRBD2	TRBJ2-5	CASSVEASGGASGTQYF	TGTGCCAGCAGCGTAGAAGCTAGCGGGGGGGCGTCGGGGACCCAGTACTTC
TRBV5-8	-	-	TRBJ2-5	CASSRHSSQGETQYF	TGTGCCAGCAGTCGACATAGCAGCCAGGGGGAGACCCAGTACTTC
TRBV4-1	-	TRBD2	TRBJ2-1	CASGGVRYNEQFF	TGCGCCAGCGGGGGGGTCCGATACAATGAGCAGTTCTTC
TRBV7-7	-	-	TRBJ1-3	CASSTSPGNTIYF	TGTGCTAGCAGCACTTCCCCTGGAAACACCATATATTTT
TRBV6-1	-	TRBD2	TRBJ2-7	CASSEWVAGEQYF	TGTGCCAGCAGTGAATGGGTAGCGGGCGAGCAGTACTTC
TRBV30	few	TRBD1	TRBJ1-6	CAWSVRTGYGGNSPLHF	TGTGCCTGGAGTGTTAGGACAGGGTACGGCGGGAATTCACCCCTCCACTTT
TRBV11-3	-	TRBD1	TRBJ2-3	CASSSGQGAKDTQYF	TGTGCCAGCAGTTCGGGACAGGGGGCGAAAGATACGCAGTATTTT
TRBV7-2	-	-	TRBJ2-1	CATILDLAGFNEQFF	TGTGCCACCATCCTGGACCTAGCCGGATTCAATGAGCAGTTCTTC
TRBV7-8	-	-	TRBJ1-1	CASSRSGVGDTEAFF	TGTGCCAGCAGCCGCTCAGGTGTCGGCGACACTGAAGCTTTCTTT
TRBV7-9	-	-	TRBJ1-1	CASSPTRAEAFF	TGTGCCAGCAGCCCCACCCGAGCAGAAGCTTTCTTT
TRBV6-1	-	-	TRBJ2-7	CASFSLEDSSYEQYF	TGTGCCAGCTTTAGCCTCGAGGACAGCTCCTACGAGCAGTACTTC
TRBV19	-	-	TRBJ1-6	CASSIRSDSPLHF	TGTGCCAGTAGTATACGGTCGGATTCACCCCTCCACTTT
TRBV30	-	-	TRBJ1-2	CAWSEAGGSYGYTF	TGTGCCTGGAGTGAGGCGGGGGGGAGCTATGGCTACACCTTC
TRBV12-5	-	-	TRBJ1-1	CASGAIQGAGTEAFF	TGTGCTAGTGGTGCAATACAGGGTGCGGGCACTGAAGCTTTCTTT
TRBV28	-	-	TRBJ1-6	CASSPTGLNSPLHF	TGTGCCAGCAGCCCCACAGGGCTGAATTCACCCCTCCACTTT
TRBV28	-	TRBD1	TRBJ1-2	CASSLPSGTGLGYTF	TGTGCCAGCAGTTTACCCTCCGGGACAGGGCTTGGCTACACCTTC
TRBV5-1	-	TRBD1	TRBJ1-1	CASSPRDRLNTEAFF	TGCGCCAGCAGCCCTCGGGACAGGTTGAACACTGAAGCTTTCTTT
TRBV19	-	-	TRBJ2-7	CASSLHTGIEQYF	TGTGCCAGTAGCCTTCATACAGGGATCGAGCAGTACTTC
TRBV5-4	-	-	TRBJ2-7	CASSTTGIEQYF	TGTGCCAGCAGCACAACAGGGATCGAGCAGTACTTC
TRBV30	few	-	TRBJ1-1	CAWSVRGTEAFF	TGTGCCTGGAGTGTGCGGGGGACTGAAGCTTTCTTT
TRBV11-2	-	TRBD1	TRBJ2-1	CASSTGQGYNEQFF	TGTGCCAGCAGTACGGGACAGGGTTACAATGAGCAGTTCTTC
TRBV6-1	once	-	TRBJ2-3	CASSARTDTQYF	TGTGCCAGCAGTGCGCGGACAGATACGCAGTATTTT
TRBV5-1	-	TRBD1	TRBJ2-1	CASRPTGTGYNEQFF	TGCGCCAGCAGGCCGACCGGGACAGGGTACAATGAGCAGTTCTTC
TRBV2	-	-	TRBJ1-5	CASSAQSSNQPQHF	TGTGCCAGCAGTGCACAGTCTAGCAATCAGCCCCAGCATTTT
TRBV5-6	-	TRBD2	TRBJ2-7	CASSPGLAGVGEQYF	TGTGCCAGCAGCCCGGGACTAGCGGGGGTTGGCGAGCAGTACTTC
TRBV28	once	-	TRBJ1-1	CASSSSSGGNTEAFF	TGTGCCAGCAGCTCCTCCTCCGGCGGGAACACTGAAGCTTTCTTT
TRBV7-6	-	-	TRBJ2-5	CASSFGGAEETQYF	TGTGCCAGCAGCTTCGGAGGGGCAGAAGAGACCCAGTACTTC
TRBV6-5	-	TRBD1	TRBJ1-2	CASRLPGQGASYTF	TGTGCCAGCAGACTCCCGGGACAGGGGGCTTCCTACACCTTC
TRBV2	-	TRBD1	TRBJ1-1	CASSPRDRVTEAFF	TGTGCCAGCAGTCCCCGGGACAGGGTTACTGAAGCTTTCTTT
TRBV6-1	-	-	TRBJ1-2	CASRGGNGYTF	TGTGCCAGCAGGGGAGGGAATGGCTACACCTTC
TRBV7-2	-	TRBD2	TRBJ2-3	CASSRDSGGLGTDTQYF	TGTGCCAGCAGCCGAGACTCCGGGGGGTTGGGCACAGATACGCAGTATTTT